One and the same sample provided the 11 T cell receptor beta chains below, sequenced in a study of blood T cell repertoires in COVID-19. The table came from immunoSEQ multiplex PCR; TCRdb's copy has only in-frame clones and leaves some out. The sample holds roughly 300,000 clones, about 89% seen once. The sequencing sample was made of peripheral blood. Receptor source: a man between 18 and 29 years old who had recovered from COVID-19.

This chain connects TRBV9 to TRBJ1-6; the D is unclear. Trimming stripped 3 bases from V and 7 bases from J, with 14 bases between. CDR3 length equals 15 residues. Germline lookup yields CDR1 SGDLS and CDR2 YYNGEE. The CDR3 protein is CASSGTGILNSPLHF. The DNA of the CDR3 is TGTGCCAGCAGCGGGACCGGGATTTTAAATTCACCCCTCCACTTT.

The CDR3 sequence is CASSIGLSNYGYTF. The CDR3 coding sequence is TGTGCCAGCAGCATTGGACTTAGCAACTATGGCTACACCTTC. The rearrangement uses TRBV13 and TRBJ1-2, with D unclear. V shed 5 bases and J shed 2 bases, with 12 bases lying between them. This CDR3 is 14 amino acids long. The germline V gene encodes CDR1 PRHDT and CDR2 FYEKMQ (reference sequence).

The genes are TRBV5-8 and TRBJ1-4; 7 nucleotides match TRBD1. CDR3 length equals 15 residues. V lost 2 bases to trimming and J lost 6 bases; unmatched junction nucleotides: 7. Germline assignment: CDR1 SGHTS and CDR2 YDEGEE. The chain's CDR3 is CASSFLSGTDEKLFF. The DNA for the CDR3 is TGTGCCAGCAGCTTTTTATCCGGGACAGATGAAAAACTGTTTTTT.

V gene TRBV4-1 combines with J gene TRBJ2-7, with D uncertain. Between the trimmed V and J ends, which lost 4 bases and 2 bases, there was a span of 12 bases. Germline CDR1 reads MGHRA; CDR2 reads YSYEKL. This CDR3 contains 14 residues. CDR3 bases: TGCGCCAGCAGCCTTAGCACTCCGGCCTACGAGCAGTACTTC. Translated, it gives CASSLSTPAYEQYF.

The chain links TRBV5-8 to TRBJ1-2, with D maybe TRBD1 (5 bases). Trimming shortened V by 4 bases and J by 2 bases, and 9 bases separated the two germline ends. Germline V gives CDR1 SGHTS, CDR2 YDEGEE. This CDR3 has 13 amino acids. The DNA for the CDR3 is TGTGCCAGCAGCGACGACAGAAACTATGGCTACACCTTC. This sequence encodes CASSDDRNYGYTF.

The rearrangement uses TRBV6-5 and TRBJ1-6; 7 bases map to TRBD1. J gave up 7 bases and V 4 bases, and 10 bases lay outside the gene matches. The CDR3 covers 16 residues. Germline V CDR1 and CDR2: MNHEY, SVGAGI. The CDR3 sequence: CASSSHRTGPNSPLHF. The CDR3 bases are TGTGCCAGCAGTTCACACCGGACAGGCCCGAATTCACCCCTCCACTTT.

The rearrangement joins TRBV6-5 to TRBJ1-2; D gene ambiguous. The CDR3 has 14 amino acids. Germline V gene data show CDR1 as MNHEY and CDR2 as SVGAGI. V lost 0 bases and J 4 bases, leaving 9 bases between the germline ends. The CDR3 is CASSYSNSLYGYTF. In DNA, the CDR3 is TGTGCCAGCAGTTACTCGAACAGCCTCTATGGCTACACCTTC.

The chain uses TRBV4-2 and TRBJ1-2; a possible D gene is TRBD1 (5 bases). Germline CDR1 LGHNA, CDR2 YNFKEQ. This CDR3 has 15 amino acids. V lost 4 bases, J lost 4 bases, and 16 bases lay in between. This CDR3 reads CASSPSQVSVYGYTF. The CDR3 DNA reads TGTGCCAGCAGCCCCTCACAGGTTTCGGTCTATGGCTACACCTTC.

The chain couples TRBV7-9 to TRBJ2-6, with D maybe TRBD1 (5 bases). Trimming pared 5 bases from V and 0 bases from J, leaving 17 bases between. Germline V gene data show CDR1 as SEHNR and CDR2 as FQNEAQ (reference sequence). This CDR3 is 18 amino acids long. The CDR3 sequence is CASSIPKDSASGANVLTF. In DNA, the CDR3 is TGTGCCAGCAGCATTCCTAAAGACAGTGCCTCTGGGGCCAACGTCCTGACTTTC.

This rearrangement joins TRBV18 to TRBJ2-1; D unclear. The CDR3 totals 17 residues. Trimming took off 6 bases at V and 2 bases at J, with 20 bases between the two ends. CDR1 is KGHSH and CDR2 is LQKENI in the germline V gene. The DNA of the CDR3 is TGTGCCAGCTCGGCCAATGTTCGGGTCATCGCCTACAATGAGCAGTTCTTC. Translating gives CASSANVRVIAYNEQFF.

The CDR3 nucleotides are TGTGCCAGCAGCCTGGTAGCGGGTGCCCAAGAGACCCAGTACTTC. Translated: CASSLVAGAQETQYF. This chain uses TRBV4-2 with TRBJ2-5; 7 positions match TRBD2. The CDR3 is 15 residues long. Looked up from germline, CDR1 is LGHNA and CDR2 is YNFKEQ. V trimming: 4 bases; J trimming: 1 base; junction bases outside the gene matches: 6.